Shown below are 29 T cell receptor beta chains from a single sample sequenced in a study of cytomegalovirus exposure and HLA in healthy donors. With 60 Vbeta and 13 Jbeta primers, the PCR was carried out. The protocol was immunoSEQ multiplex PCR, while the TCRdb copy is restricted to in-frame clones and leaves out a portion. The sample holds 180,000 or so clones. The sample taken for sequencing was PBMCs. The receptors were gathered from a woman in her late teens or twenties in good health and CMV-seropositive.

The chain is built from TRBV6-1 and TRBJ2-7; perhaps TRBD1 as D (5 bases). Germline values: CDR1 MNHNS, CDR2 SASEGT. The CDR3 has 15 residues. V was trimmed by 6 bases and J by 0 bases, leaving 15 bases between them. CDR3 coding DNA: TGTGCCAGCAGCCCCCTTAGGGGTACCTCCTACGAGCAGTACTTC. Translated: CASSPLRGTSYEQYF.

The V gene is TRBV6-1, the J gene TRBJ1-2; perhaps TRBD1 as D (5 bases). Trimming left V 3 bases short and J 5 bases short, with 16 bases between. The CDR3 length is 15 residues. The germline CDR1 and CDR2 sequences are MNHNS and SASEGT. The CDR3 region is CASSDTWRGGYGYTF. The CDR3 region has the DNA TGTGCCAGCAGTGATACGTGGAGGGGTGGATATGGCTACACCTTC.

V gene TRBV7-2 combines with J gene TRBJ2-3; D is undetermined. Germline V gene lookup returns CDR1 SGHTA and CDR2 FQGNSA. Trimming took 5 bases from V and 10 from J, leaving 10 bases between them. The CDR3 runs to 11 residues. CDR3 protein: CASSLLIAQYF. In DNA, the CDR3 is TGTGCCAGCAGCCTCCTTATAGCGCAGTATTTT.

The chain joins TRBV2 to TRBJ1-6; D possibly corresponds to TRBD1 (6 bases). The CDR3 runs 13 residues. Germline lookup yields CDR1 SNHLY and CDR2 FYNNEI. The V and J ends lost 10 bases and 6 bases respectively, with 13 bases between them. CDR3 residues: CAIKTGPNSPLHF. The CDR3 DNA reads TGTGCCATCAAGACAGGACCTAATTCACCCCTCCACTTT.

The chain employs TRBV5-8 and TRBJ1-2, with TRBD1 matching 8 bases. CDR1 is SGHTS, CDR2 YDEGEE, per germline. The V gene end was trimmed by 4 bases and the J gene end by 3 bases; junction bases not matched to a gene: 8. The CDR3 runs 15 residues. The DNA of the CDR3 is TGTGCCAGCAGCGGGCTGGACAGGGAAGACTATGGCTACACCTTC. Protein product: CASSGLDREDYGYTF.

The genes are TRBV5-6 and TRBJ2-7, with TRBD1 as a possible D gene (5 bases). The V gene's germline CDR1 is SGHDT and CDR2 YYEEEE. The CDR3 runs 14 residues. Trimming shortened V by 4 bases and J by 0 bases, and 11 bases separated the two germline ends. The CDR3 sequence: CASSPTDSSYEQYF. The CDR3 region has the DNA TGTGCCAGCAGCCCGACAGATTCCTCCTACGAGCAGTACTTC.

The chain has TRBV6-1 and TRBJ2-7, with TRBD2 matching 10 bases. CDR1 is MNHNS and CDR2 is SASEGT in the germline V gene. The CDR3 sequence is 15 residues long. After removal of 5 bases from V and 4 bases from J, the junction contained 8 bases not matched to a gene. DNA for the CDR3: TGTGCCAGCAGTCCTACTAGCGGGGCTCGGTACGAGCAGTACTTC. The encoded protein is CASSPTSGARYEQYF.

The chain is built from TRBV5-6 and TRBJ1-1, with D unclear. Germline CDR1 and CDR2: SGHDT and YYEEEE. Trimming removed 0 bases at V and 0 bases at J, with 9 bases between. CDR3 length equals 15 residues. The CDR3 DNA sequence: TGTGCCAGCAGCTTGGCCGGCAGGCTGAACACTGAAGCTTTCTTT. This encodes CASSLAGRLNTEAFF. Looking up the rest from reference TRBV5-6 and TRBJ1-1 gives the full variable domain: DAGVTQSPTHLIKTRGQQVTLRCSPKSGHDTVSWYQQALGQGPQFIFQYYEEEERQRGNFPDRFSGHQFPNYSSELNVNALLLGDSALYLCASSLAGRLNTEAFFGQGTRLTVV.

The chain carries TRBV5-6 and TRBJ2-7; D is undetermined. V was clipped by 3 bases and J by 11 bases, with 15 bases between them. Germline CDR1 is SGHDT and CDR2 is YYEEEE. The length of the CDR3 is 12 residues. CDR3 in amino acids: CASSSYDWREYF. CDR3 in DNA: TGTGCCAGCAGCTCATACGACTGGAGAGAGTACTTC.

The chain uses TRBV7-2 and TRBJ2-1; the D is unclear. CDR3 length: 15 residues. Germline values: CDR1 SGHTA, CDR2 FQGNSA. V was pared by 5 bases and J by 0 bases, with 11 bases between. CDR3 protein: CASSPAASSYNEQFF. The CDR3 region has the DNA TGTGCCAGCAGCCCGGCAGCGTCCTCCTACAATGAGCAGTTCTTC.

The chain joins TRBV27 to TRBJ1-5; D unresolved. CDR1 is MNHEY, CDR2 SMNVEV, per germline (reference sequence). V was trimmed by 2 bases and J by 3 bases, leaving 5 bases between them. The length of the CDR3 is 13 residues. CDR3 sequence (DNA): TGTGCCAGCAGTTTAGTTTACAATCAGCCCCAGCATTTT. Encoded protein: CASSLVYNQPQHF.

This sequence joins TRBV9 and TRBJ1-1, with 7 bases fitting TRBD1. This CDR3 is 15 amino acids long. With V trimmed by 4 bases and J by 0 bases, 6 bases remained unmatched. CDR1 is SGDLS, CDR2 YYNGEE, per germline. The CDR3 nucleotides are TGTGCCAGCAGCCTACAGGGACAGATGAACACTGAAGCTTTCTTT. Amino acids: CASSLQGQMNTEAFF.

The chain couples TRBV7-3 to TRBJ1-1; TRBD1 agrees at 8 bases. This CDR3 region has 17 residues. The V gene end was trimmed by 5 bases and the J gene end by 1 base; junction bases not matched to a gene: 12. The germline CDR1 and CDR2 sequences are SGHTA and FQGTGA. For the CDR3, the DNA is TGTGCCAGCAGCAACTTTCTGGGACAGGTTACGAACACTGAAGCTTTCTTT. It is translated as CASSNFLGQVTNTEAFF. The variable domain in full, completed from reference TRBV7-3 and TRBJ1-1, reads GAGVSQTPSNKVTEKGKYVELRCDPISGHTALYWYRQSLGQGPEFLIYFQGTGAADDSGLPNDRFFAVRPEGSVSTLKIQRTERGDSAVYLCASSNFLGQVTNTEAFFGQGTRLTVV.

The genes are TRBV6-5 and TRBJ2-2; 11 bases fit TRBD2. Trimming at V came to 6 bases and at J to 4 bases, leaving 4 bases not matched to a gene. The length of the CDR3 is 15 residues. Germline assignment: CDR1 MNHEY and CDR2 SVGAGI. CDR3 loop: CASRGSGGATGELFF. The CDR3, as DNA: TGTGCCAGCAGAGGTAGCGGGGGGGCCACCGGGGAGCTGTTTTTT.

The CDR3 DNA follows: TGTGCCAGCAGCGTAGGCCCAGGGGCCCCCGGGGAGCTGTTTTTT. Residues: CASSVGPGAPGELFF. The chain couples TRBV9 to TRBJ2-2; D possibly corresponds to TRBD1 (6 bases). Between the trimmed V and J ends, which lost 0 bases and 6 bases, there was a span of 12 bases. The germline gives CDR1 SGDLS, CDR2 YYNGEE. The CDR3 has 15 residues.

The chain joins TRBV30 to TRBJ1-1; maybe TRBD1 (5 bases). V was pared by 3 bases and J by 4 bases, with 12 bases between. Germline CDR1 and CDR2: GTSNPN and SVGIG (reference sequence). The CDR3 contains 13 residues. CDR3 sequence reads: CAWSSQGGTEAFF. In DNA form, the CDR3 reads TGTGCCTGGAGCTCCCAGGGTGGCACTGAAGCTTTCTTT.

The rearrangement joins TRBV2 to TRBJ1-6; TRBD1 matches 7 bases. Germline values: CDR1 SNHLY, CDR2 FYNNEI. After removal of 7 bases from V and 9 bases from J, the junction contained 9 bases not matched to a gene. The CDR3 has 14 amino acids. The DNA for the CDR3 is TGTGCCAGCACTGCGACAGGGATCGGTTCACCCCTCCACTTT. It is translated as CASTATGIGSPLHF.

V is TRBV11-2 and J is TRBJ2-5, with 9 bases aligning to TRBD2. J was trimmed by 2 bases and V by 6 bases; bases with no gene match: 1. CDR1 is SGHAT, CDR2 FQNNGV, per germline. The CDR3 length is 13 residues. CDR3 nucleotides: TGTGCCAGCAGGACTAGCGGTCAAGAGACCCAGTACTTC. This codes for CASRTSGQETQYF.

V gene TRBV2 combines with J gene TRBJ2-1; TRBD2 matches at 11 bases. Germline V gives CDR1 SNHLY, CDR2 FYNNEI. The junction had 7 bases not matched to a gene; V was cut back by 7 bases and J by 5 bases. This CDR3 is built from 15 residues. The CDR3 region has the DNA TGTGCCAGCACCCCACTAGCGGGAGTCAACAATGAGCAGTTCTTC. Encoded protein: CASTPLAGVNNEQFF.

The J gene is TRBJ2-5, the V gene TRBV9; TRBD2 agrees at 9 bases. With V trimmed by 3 bases and J by 0 bases, 6 bases remained unmatched. Germline values: CDR1 SGDLS, CDR2 YYNGEE. This CDR3 region has 16 residues. The DNA of the CDR3 is TGTGCCAGCAGCGCGCCGACTAGCGGTAACCAAGAGACCCAGTACTTC. This sequence encodes CASSAPTSGNQETQYF.

This chain links TRBV7-5 with TRBJ2-7; the D call in the table, TRBD2, was not verified against the DNA. TRBV7-5 corresponds to a pseudogene. This CDR3 has 17 amino acids. Here the CDR3 DNA reads TGTGCCAGAAGCTCCCGGGTGACTAGCGGGGAACTCTACGAGCAGTACTTC. Protein product: CARSSRVTSGELYEQYF.

The chain carries TRBV5-6 and TRBJ2-3; 9 bases line up with TRBD2. The V gene's germline CDR1 is SGHDT and CDR2 YYEEEE. The CDR3 extends over 15 amino acids. V was clipped by 2 bases and J by 7 bases; unmatched bases: 8. CDR3 in DNA: TGTGCCAGCAGCTTTGTGCGGGGGGGCCTTTATACGCAGTATTTT. Amino acid sequence: CASSFVRGGLYTQYF.

The V call is TRBV5-4, the J call TRBJ2-6; D ambiguous. There are 15 residues in the CDR3. Germline CDR1 is SGHNT and CDR2 is YYREEE (reference sequence). Deletions cut 3 bases from V and 1 base from J, with 8 bases between. The CDR3: CASSSRFSGANVLTF. The CDR3 DNA reads as TGTGCCAGCAGCTCTCGGTTTTCTGGGGCCAACGTCCTGACTTTC.

The rearrangement joins TRBV28 to TRBJ2-5; 9 nucleotides line up with TRBD2. The CDR3 is 20 amino acids. Germline loops: CDR1 MDHEN, CDR2 SYDVKM. The V segment lost 5 bases and the J segment 2 bases; nucleotides outside the gene matches: 21. The CDR3 region is CASSLGLAYPSTPQQETQYF. The DNA for the CDR3 is TGTGCCAGCAGTCTAGGACTAGCGTATCCCTCCACGCCTCAACAAGAGACCCAGTACTTC.

The V call is TRBV2, the J call TRBJ2-5; tentatively, D is TRBD2 (5 bases). CDR1 and CDR2 (germline): SNHLY, FYNNEI. The CDR3 has 15 residues. Trimming removed 4 bases from V and 2 bases from J, with 14 bases in between. This CDR3 is CASSGREAVQETQYF. Written as DNA, the CDR3 is TGTGCCAGCAGTGGAAGGGAAGCGGTACAAGAGACCCAGTACTTC.

The chain links TRBV5-1 to TRBJ2-7, with D possibly matching TRBD2 (5 bases). This CDR3 comprises 13 residues. Germline V gene data show CDR1 as SGHRS and CDR2 as YFSETQ. V was pared by 8 bases and J by 5 bases, with 17 bases between. In DNA form, the CDR3 reads TGCGCCAGTACGCGAAATTCGGGGAACGAGCAGTACTTC. Protein: CASTRNSGNEQYF.

A remark on this clone: Distinct nucleotide sequences in the sample also encode this CDR3. The chain joins TRBV2 to TRBJ2-1; TRBD2 matches 7 bases. The CDR3 sequence is 15 residues long. Per the germline V gene, CDR1 is SNHLY and CDR2 is FYNNEI. Germline trimming cut 8 bases from V and 6 bases from J; bases unmatched to any gene: 13. The CDR3 is CASFRAGEFVNEQFF. CDR3 DNA sequence: TGTGCCAGCTTCAGGGCGGGAGAGTTTGTCAATGAGCAGTTCTTC.

V usage is TRBV25-1 and J usage is TRBJ1-1, with no clear D. The germline V gene has CDR1 MGHDK and CDR2 SYGVNS. The length of the CDR3 is 13 residues. The V and J ends lost 6 bases and 3 bases respectively, with 11 bases between them. The CDR3: CASRGVSDTEAFF. The DNA of the CDR3 is TGTGCCAGCAGAGGAGTGTCGGACACTGAAGCTTTCTTT.

The chain links TRBV11-1 to TRBJ1-5, with D perhaps TRBD1 (5 bases). The V end lost 5 bases, the J end lost 0 bases, and 20 bases lay between the germline ends. Per the germline V gene, CDR1 is SGHAT and CDR2 is FQDESV (reference sequence). The CDR3 is 18 amino acids. CDR3 region: CASSTRQPRPYSNQPQHF. The CDR3 DNA sequence: TGTGCCAGCAGCACCAGACAGCCTCGACCGTATAGCAATCAGCCCCAGCATTTT.